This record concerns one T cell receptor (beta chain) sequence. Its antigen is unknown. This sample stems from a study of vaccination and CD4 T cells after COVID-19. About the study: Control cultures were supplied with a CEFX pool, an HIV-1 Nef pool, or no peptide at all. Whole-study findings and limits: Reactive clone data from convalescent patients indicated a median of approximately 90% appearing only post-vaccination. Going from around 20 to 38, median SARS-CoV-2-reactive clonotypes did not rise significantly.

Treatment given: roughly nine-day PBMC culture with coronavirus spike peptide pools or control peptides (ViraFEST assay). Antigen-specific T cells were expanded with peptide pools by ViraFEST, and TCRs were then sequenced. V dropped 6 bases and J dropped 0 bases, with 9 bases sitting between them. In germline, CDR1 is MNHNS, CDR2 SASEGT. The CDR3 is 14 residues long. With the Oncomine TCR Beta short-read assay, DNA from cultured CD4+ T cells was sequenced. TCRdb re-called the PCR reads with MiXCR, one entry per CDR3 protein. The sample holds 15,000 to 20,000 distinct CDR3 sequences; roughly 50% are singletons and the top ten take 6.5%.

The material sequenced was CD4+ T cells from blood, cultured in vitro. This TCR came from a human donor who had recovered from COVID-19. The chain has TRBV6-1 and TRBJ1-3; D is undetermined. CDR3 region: CASRRTNSGNTIYF. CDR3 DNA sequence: TGTGCCAGCAGGCGTACCAACTCTGGAAACACCATATATTTT.